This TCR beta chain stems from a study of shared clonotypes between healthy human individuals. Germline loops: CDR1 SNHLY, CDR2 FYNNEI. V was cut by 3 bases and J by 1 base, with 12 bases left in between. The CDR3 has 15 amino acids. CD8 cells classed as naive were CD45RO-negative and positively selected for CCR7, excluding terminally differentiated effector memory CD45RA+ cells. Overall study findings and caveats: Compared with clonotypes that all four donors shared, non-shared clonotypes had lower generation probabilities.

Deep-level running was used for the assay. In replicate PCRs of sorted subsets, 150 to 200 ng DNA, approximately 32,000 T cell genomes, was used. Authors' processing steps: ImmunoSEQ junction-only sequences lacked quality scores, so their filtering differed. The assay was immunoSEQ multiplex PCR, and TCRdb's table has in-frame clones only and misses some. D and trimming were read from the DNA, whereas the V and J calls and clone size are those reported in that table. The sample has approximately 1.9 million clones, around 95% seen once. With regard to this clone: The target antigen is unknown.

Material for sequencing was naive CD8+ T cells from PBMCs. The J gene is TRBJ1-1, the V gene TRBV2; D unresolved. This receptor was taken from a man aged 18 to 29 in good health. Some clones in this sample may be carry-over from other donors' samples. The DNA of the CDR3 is TGTGCCAGCAGTGATGAGCGATATCAGAACACTGAAGCTTTCTTT. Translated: CASSDERYQNTEAFF.